This entry concerns a single TCR beta chain. As the CDR3 is not closed by the conserved phenylalanine or tryptophan, this likely results from a read error. TCR alpha and beta CDR3 regions were amplified from RNA using iRepertoire nested multiplex PCR. Input was roughly 100-450 ng of tissue mRNA or PBMC total RNA. MiXCR, run by TCRdb on the multiplex PCR reads, gives a single entry per CDR3 protein. Among about 400,000 distinct CDR3 sequences listed, 41% were seen once. The sample is drawn from a study of glioma-infiltrating T cells. Study-wide context: Low-grade gliomas were grade II; glioblastomas were grade IV at initial diagnosis.

Sequenced: glioma tissue, nonneoplastic brain tissue, or PBMCs (not recorded which). This receptor was obtained from a human donor with low-grade glioma or glioblastoma, undergoing nonglioma brain surgery, or in good health (not recorded which).

CDR3 residues: CASSQDSGTSGRSEQFL. CDR3 coding DNA: TGCGCCAGCAGCCAAGACTCCGGGACTAGCGGGAGGAGTGAGCAGTTCCTC. The chain employs TRBV4-1 and TRBJ2-1, with 15 bases lining up with TRBD2. The CDR3 contains 17 residues. Looked up from germline, CDR1 is MGHRA and CDR2 is YSYEKL. J lost 9 bases, V lost 0 bases, and 6 bases had no gene match.